Shown below are 30 T cell receptor beta chains from a single sample sequenced in a study of blood T cell repertoires in COVID-19. Using immunoSEQ multiplex PCR, the repertoire was profiled, and TCRdb retains in-frame clones only, with some absent. The table has some 160,000 clones, under 90% seen once. The sequenced sample consisted of PBMCs or T cells enriched from blood (not recorded which). These receptor sequences come from a woman aged 45-65 years who had recovered from COVID-19.

This clone was counted only a few times. V gene TRBV11-3 combines with J gene TRBJ1-1, with TRBD1 as a possible D gene (6 bases). V was clipped by 2 bases and J by 1 base, with 17 bases between them. Germline CDR1 is SGHNT and CDR2 is YENEEA. The CDR3 is 17 amino acids. CDR3 DNA sequence: TGTGCCAGCAGCTTAAGGCAGGGGTACCTCTGGAACACTGAAGCTTTCTTT. Its translation: CASSLRQGYLWNTEAFF.

This chain uses TRBV5-1 with TRBJ2-2, with D hard to call. CDR1 SGHRS and CDR2 YFSETQ come from the germline V gene. V dropped 7 bases and J dropped 1 base, with 11 bases sitting between them. The CDR3 runs to 14 residues. This chain's CDR3 is CASHPGKNTGELFF. CDR3 DNA sequence: TGCGCCAGCCACCCAGGAAAGAACACCGGGGAGCTGTTTTTT.

This chain uses TRBV19 with TRBJ2-7; 10 bases are shared with TRBD1. There are 16 residues in the CDR3. V gave up 9 bases and J gave up 5 bases; unmatched junction bases: 16. Germline V gene data show CDR1 as LNHDA and CDR2 as SQIVND (reference sequence). The CDR3 reads CASLHSPGQGIDEQYF. CDR3 DNA: TGTGCCAGCCTACACTCCCCGGGACAGGGGATCGACGAGCAGTACTTC.

This clone was counted a single time. The chain couples TRBV6-5 to TRBJ1-1; a weak D match, TRBD1 (5 bases). V dropped 7 bases and J dropped 7 bases, with 16 bases sitting between them. Germline V gene data show CDR1 as MNHEY and CDR2 as SVGAGI. The CDR3 extends over 13 amino acids. The CDR3 sequence: CASTSSQGFEAFF. The CDR3 DNA follows: TGTGCCAGCACCTCAAGCCAGGGTTTTGAAGCTTTCTTT.

J is TRBJ2-1 and V is TRBV7-2; the match to TRBD2 covers 10 bases. The CDR3 length is 14 residues. The J segment lost 8 bases and the V segment lost 5 bases, leaving 6 bases of the junction unmatched. Germline assignment: CDR1 SGHTA and CDR2 FQGNSA. CDR3 coding DNA: TGTGCCAGCAGCGCTAGCGGGAGAGGTGATGAGCAGTTCTTC. The encoded protein is CASSASGRGDEQFF. Complete variable domain (other parts from reference TRBV7-2 and TRBJ2-1): GAGVSQSPSNKVTEKGKDVELRCDPISGHTALYWYRQSLGQGLEFLIYFQGNSAPDKSGLPSDRFSAERTGGSVSTLTIQRTQQEDSAVYLCASSASGRGDEQFFGPGTRLTVL.

This chain connects TRBV4-3 to TRBJ1-5, with D unresolved. The V end lost 0 bases, the J end lost 7 bases, and 16 bases lay between the germline ends. CDR3 length: 16 amino acids. Germline V CDR1 and CDR2: LGHNA, YSLEER. CDR3 in amino acids: CASSQDWEGGGQPQHF. CDR3 nucleotide sequence: TGCGCCAGCAGCCAAGATTGGGAGGGAGGTGGGCAGCCCCAGCATTTT.

To note about this clone: The same CDR3 arises from other DNA sequences in this sample as well. The chain recombines TRBV4-1 with TRBJ1-1; TRBD1 agrees at 8 bases. With V trimmed by 0 bases and J by 4 bases, 4 bases remained unmatched. Per the germline V gene, CDR1 is MGHRA and CDR2 is YSYEKL. The CDR3 extends over 15 amino acids. The DNA for the CDR3 is TGCGCCAGCAGCCAAGAAACCGGACAGGGCACTGAAGCTTTCTTT. Translating gives CASSQETGQGTEAFF.

This clone was observed at least ten times. The sample has other DNA sequences that encode this CDR3 too. V is TRBV7-9 and J is TRBJ2-7, with 9 nucleotides matching TRBD2. Germline CDR1 and CDR2: SEHNR and FQNEAQ (reference sequence). Losses at the gene ends were 3 bases for V and 0 bases for J; bases not matched to a gene: 3. The CDR3 contains 15 residues. As DNA, the CDR3 is TGTGCCAGCAGCTTGACTAGCGGAAGCTCCTACGAGCAGTACTTC. As protein: CASSLTSGSSYEQYF.

The V gene is TRBV12-3 or TRBV12-4, the J gene TRBJ1-5, with D hard to call. V shed 5 bases and J shed 6 bases, with 8 bases lying between them. The CDR3 spans 12 residues. The CDR3 sequence is CASSPLSQPQHF. CDR3 in DNA: TGTGCCAGCAGTCCCCTTAGTCAGCCCCAGCATTTT.

This clone was detected only a few times. This chain joins TRBV9 and TRBJ2-7; TRBD2 agrees at 8 bases. Germline trimming cut 4 bases from V and 2 bases from J; bases unmatched to any gene: 5. This CDR3 has 14 amino acids. CDR1 SGDLS and CDR2 YYNGEE come from the germline V gene. The CDR3 here is CASSWSGSPYEQYF. CDR3 in DNA: TGTGCCAGCAGCTGGAGCGGGAGCCCCTACGAGCAGTACTTC.

This chain joins TRBV6-5 and TRBJ2-2; 12 nucleotides align to TRBD2. This CDR3 contains 15 residues. In germline, CDR1 is MNHEY, CDR2 SVGAGI. With V trimmed by 7 bases and J by 2 bases, 2 bases remained unmatched. The DNA for the CDR3 is TGTGCCAGCATGGGACTAGCGGGTAACACCGGGGAGCTGTTTTTT. This encodes CASMGLAGNTGELFF.

V usage is TRBV6-2 or TRBV6-3 and J usage is TRBJ2-7; 10 nucleotides agree with TRBD2. V dropped 2 bases and J dropped 2; count of bases not matched to a gene: 6. Germline V gives CDR1 MNHEY, CDR2 SVGEGT. This CDR3 spans 16 amino acids. CDR3 sequence (DNA): TGTGCCAGCAGTTACCCCCTAACTAGCGGGGCCTACGAGCAGTACTTC. Its translation is CASSYPLTSGAYEQYF.

The chain combines TRBV6-5 with TRBJ1-1; 7 bases line up with TRBD1. Trimming cost V 11 bases and J 3 bases; bases outside gene matches: 6. Germline CDR1 MNHEY, CDR2 SVGAGI. The CDR3 sequence is 12 residues long. The DNA for the CDR3 is TGTGCCGCTAGGAGGGGGCACACTGAAGCTTTCTTT. Its protein product is CAARRGHTEAFF.

V usage is TRBV3-1 (or the pseudogene TRBV3-2) and J usage is TRBJ2-7, with TRBD1 identical over 8 bases. This CDR3 has 16 residues. The trim removed 1 base at V and 4 bases at J, leaving 9 bases unmatched. Germline assignment: CDR1 LGHDT and CDR2 YNNKEL (reference sequence). For the CDR3, the DNA is TGTGCCAGCAGCCAAGGCGAGCGGACAGGGTTGTACGAGCAGTACTTC. Translation: CASSQGERTGLYEQYF.

The chain uses TRBV6-5 and TRBJ2-7, with D uncertain. The CDR3 consists of 13 residues. The germline V gene encodes CDR1 MNHEY and CDR2 SVGAGI. Trimming left V 7 bases short and J 2 bases short, with 12 bases between. The CDR3 spells CASTEQDTYEQYF. CDR3 nucleotide sequence: TGTGCCAGCACCGAACAAGATACCTACGAGCAGTACTTC.

In regard to this clone: The junction departs from germline at one end; a sequencing error may be responsible. The chain is built from TRBV5-1 and TRBJ1-4; D call uncertain. Per germline, CDR1 SGHRS and CDR2 YFSETQ. The CDR3 length is 14 residues. The CDR3 DNA sequence: TGCGCCAGCGGCTTACAGTCACCTAATGAAAAACTGTTTTTT. Translated: CASGLQSPNEKLFF.

The chain recombines TRBV10-3 with TRBJ2-7, with 12 bases that match TRBD2. Losses at the gene ends were 6 bases for V and 1 base for J; bases not matched to a gene: 10. The CDR3 is 17 amino acids. Germline V gene data show CDR1 as ENHRY and CDR2 as SYGVKD. The CDR3 loop reads CAISTPGLAGSSYEQYF. For the CDR3, the DNA is TGTGCCATCAGCACACCTGGACTAGCGGGAAGTTCCTACGAGCAGTACTTC.

The J gene is TRBJ2-1, the V gene TRBV20-1; 8 bases agree with TRBD2. Germline values: CDR1 DFQATT, CDR2 SNEGSKA (reference sequence). With 4 bases clipped from V and 9 bases from J, the junction kept 2 bases outside the gene matches. The CDR3 loop spans 11 amino acids. The CDR3 here is CSANREGEQFF. In DNA form, the CDR3 reads TGCAGTGCTAACCGGGAGGGTGAGCAGTTCTTC.

The chain has TRBV6-4 and TRBJ2-3, with 13 bases aligning to TRBD2. CDR3 length: 16 amino acids. CDR1 MRHNA and CDR2 SNTAGT come from the germline V gene. V gave up 4 bases and J gave up 2 bases; unmatched junction bases: 3. The CDR3 DNA sequence: TGTGCCAGCAGTGTAGGACTAGCGGGAGCCACAGATACGCAGTATTTT. It yields the protein CASSVGLAGATDTQYF.

V is TRBV19 and J is TRBJ1-4, with 7 bases fitting TRBD1. CDR3 size: 15 residues. CDR1 is LNHDA and CDR2 is SQIVND in the germline V gene (reference sequence). V trimming: 11 bases; J trimming: 5 bases; junction bases outside the gene matches: 14. The CDR3 loop reads CASSGWTGRNEKLFF. The CDR3 DNA is TGTGCCTCCAGCGGGTGGACAGGAAGAAATGAAAAACTGTTTTTT.

Here the CDR3 DNA reads TGTGCCAGCTCACTAGGACTAGCCAGCACAGATACGCAGTATTTT. This codes for CASSLGLASTDTQYF. The chain couples TRBV18 to TRBJ2-3, with 8 bases lining up with TRBD2. The CDR3 contains 15 residues. Germline values: CDR1 KGHSH, CDR2 LQKENI. V was clipped by 4 bases and J by 0 bases; unmatched bases: 3. Together with reference TRBV18 and TRBJ2-3, the CDR3 gives the full variable domain: NAGVMQNPRHLVRRRGQEARLRCSPMKGHSHVYWYRQLPEEGLKFMVYLQKENIIDESGMPKERFSAEFPKEGPSILRIQQVVRGDSAAYFCASSLGLASTDTQYFGPGTRLTVL.

This chain connects TRBV9 to TRBJ2-1; D call uncertain. Trimming removed 2 bases from V and 9 bases from J, with 9 bases in between. Germline assignment: CDR1 SGDLS and CDR2 YYNGEE. The CDR3 sequence is 12 residues long. The CDR3 protein is CASSVLGSEQFF. For the CDR3, the DNA is TGTGCCAGCAGCGTCCTAGGAAGTGAGCAGTTCTTC.

The V call is TRBV7-9, the J call TRBJ2-3; the D gene is possibly TRBD2 (5 bases). V lost 3 bases and J 1 base, leaving 8 bases between the germline ends. This CDR3 is 14 amino acids long. Germline lookup yields CDR1 SEHNR and CDR2 FQNEAQ (reference sequence). The CDR3 sequence: CASSLGARTDTQYF. As DNA, the CDR3 is TGTGCCAGCAGCTTGGGAGCCCGCACAGATACGCAGTATTTT.

The J gene is TRBJ1-2, the V gene TRBV4-3, with D possibly TRBD1 on 6 matching bases. V lost 0 bases and J 4 bases, leaving 9 bases between the germline ends. The V gene's germline CDR1 is LGHNA and CDR2 YSLEER. This CDR3 region has 14 residues. The CDR3 DNA reads TGCGCCAGCAGCCAAGAGCGACAGGCCTATGGCTACACCTTC. Amino acids: CASSQERQAYGYTF.

CDR3 DNA sequence: TGTGCCAGCAGCCTTACAGGGAAGAATCAGCCCCAGCATTTT. Protein sequence: CASSLTGKNQPQHF. The chain joins TRBV7-9 to TRBJ1-5, with a tentative D call TRBD1 (6 bases). Germline V gives CDR1 SEHNR, CDR2 FQNEAQ (reference sequence). The CDR3 is 14 residues long. V shed 5 bases and J shed 4 bases, with 12 bases lying between them. Full variable domain (remainder filled in from reference TRBV7-9 and TRBJ1-5): DTGVSQNPRHKITKRGQNVTFRCDPISEHNRLYWYRQTLGQGPEFLTYFQNEAQLEKSRLLSDRFSAERPKGSFSTLEIQRTEQGDSAMYLCASSLTGKNQPQHFGDGTRLSIL.

The chain couples TRBV7-2 to TRBJ2-3; 8 bases agree with TRBD1. The CDR3 totals 15 residues. V lost 0 bases and J lost 5; bases outside the gene matches: 4. Germline lookup yields CDR1 SGHTA and CDR2 FQGNSA. CDR3 in amino acids: CASSLAQGAGDTQYF. The CDR3 nucleotides read TGTGCCAGCAGCTTAGCTCAGGGGGCGGGAGATACGCAGTATTTT.

This chain uses TRBV5-4 with TRBJ2-7; 7 nucleotides match TRBD2. The V gene end was trimmed by 2 bases and the J gene end by 2 bases; junction bases not matched to a gene: 7. This CDR3 comprises 15 residues. CDR1 and CDR2 from the germline V gene are SGHNT and YYREEE (reference sequence). The CDR3 spells CASSLSGAKTYEQYF. Here the CDR3 DNA reads TGTGCCAGCAGCTTAAGCGGGGCTAAGACCTACGAGCAGTACTTC.

The chain joins TRBV7-3 to TRBJ2-2, with a tentative D call TRBD1 (6 bases). Trimming cost V 5 bases and J 6 bases, with 19 bases left between them. The CDR3 has 16 amino acids. In germline, CDR1 is SGHTA, CDR2 FQGTGA. CDR3 protein: CASSRPLTGQAGELFF. In nucleotides, the CDR3 is TGTGCCAGCAGCCGACCTCTGACAGGTCAAGCCGGGGAGCTGTTTTTT. The entire variable domain, with the rest obtained from reference TRBV7-3 and TRBJ2-2, is as follows: GAGVSQTPSNKVTEKGKYVELRCDPISGHTALYWYRQSLGQGPEFLIYFQGTGAADDSGLPNDRFFAVRPEGSVSTLKIQRTERGDSAVYLCASSRPLTGQAGELFFGEGSRLTVL.

J is TRBJ1-2 and V is TRBV19; TRBD1 aligns across 11 bases. The CDR3 length is 14 residues. CDR1 LNHDA and CDR2 SQIVND come from the germline V gene (reference sequence). Trimming removed 5 bases from V and 5 bases from J; junction bases left unmatched: 4. Here the CDR3 reads CASSLRDRGYGYTF. The CDR3 DNA is TGTGCCAGTAGTCTCCGGGACAGGGGGTATGGCTACACCTTC.

CDR3 sequence reads: CASSQAGGLGDEQYF. In nucleotides, the CDR3 is TGTGCCAGCAGCCAGGCGGGGGGCCTTGGGGACGAGCAGTACTTC. V and J are TRBV3-1 (or the pseudogene TRBV3-2) and TRBJ2-7; 8 nucleotides line up with TRBD2. This CDR3 comprises 15 residues. The V and J ends lost 3 bases and 5 bases, in that order; junction bases with no gene match: 9. Germline values: CDR1 LGHDT, CDR2 YNNKEL (reference sequence).